This TCR beta chain was retrieved from a study of response to subunit inactivated influenza vaccine. Study-level points and caveats: With each seasonal influenza vaccination, the authors suggested, few new T cells are recruited.

With respect to this clonotype: What it binds is unknown.

This CDR3 has 15 amino acids. Trimming stripped 0 bases from V and 3 bases from J, with 11 bases between. Germline assignment: CDR1 MNHEY and CDR2 SVGAGI. TCRdb passed the RT-PCR reads through MiXCR, listing each CDR3 protein once. Of about 480,000 distinct CDR3 sequences listed, approximately 11% are singletons. Here the sequenced sample was PBMCs from blood, taken about 40 days after vaccination. This chain links TRBV6-5 with TRBJ1-2; D is possibly TRBD1 (6 bases). This clonotype was sampled from a man aged 45-60 years who received an inactivated influenza vaccine. DNA for the CDR3: TGTGCCAGCAGTTACTCGAGGGGGGGAGACTATGGCTACACCTTC. This sequence encodes CASSYSRGGDYGYTF.